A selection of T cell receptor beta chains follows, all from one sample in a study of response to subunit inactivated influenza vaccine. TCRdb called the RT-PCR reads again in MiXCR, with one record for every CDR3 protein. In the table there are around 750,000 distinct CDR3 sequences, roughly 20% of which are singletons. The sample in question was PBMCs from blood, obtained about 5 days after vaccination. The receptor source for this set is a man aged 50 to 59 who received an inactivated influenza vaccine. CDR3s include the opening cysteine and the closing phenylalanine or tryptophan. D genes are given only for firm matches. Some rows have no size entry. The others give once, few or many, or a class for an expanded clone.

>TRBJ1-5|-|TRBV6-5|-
CASSYFPGRDTMRPQHF
TGTGCCAGCAGTTACTTCCCTGGCAGGGACACAATGAGGCCCCAGCATTTT
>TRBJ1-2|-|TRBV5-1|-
CASSLSQGLYGYTF
TGCGCCAGCAGCTTGAGCCAGGGACTCTATGGCTACACCTTC
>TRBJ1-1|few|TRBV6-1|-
CASIPYGAGRAFF
TGTGCCAGCATACCCTACGGGGCAGGGAGGGCTTTCTTT
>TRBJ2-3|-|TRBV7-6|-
CASSAVVGNTQYF
TGTGCCAGCAGCGCGGTCGTGGGGAATACGCAGTATTTT
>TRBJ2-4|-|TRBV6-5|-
CASSYSTPPAKNIQYF
TGTGCCAGCAGTTACTCTACACCACCAGCCAAAAACATTCAGTACTTC
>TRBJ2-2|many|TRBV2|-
CASSVVLGTGELFF
TGTGCCAGCAGTGTAGTGTTGGGCACCGGGGAGCTGTTTTTT
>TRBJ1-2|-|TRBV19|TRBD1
CASSIVQGAAGYTF
TGTGCCAGTAGTATTGTACAGGGGGCGGCGGGCTACACCTTC
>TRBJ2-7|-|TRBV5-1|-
CASSLATGTTSSYEQYF
TGCGCCAGCAGCTTGGCCACCGGGACCACTAGCTCCTACGAGCAGTACTTC
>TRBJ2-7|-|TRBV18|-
CASSPTGTVEQYF
TGTGCCAGCTCACCAACAGGGACGGTCGAGCAGTACTTC
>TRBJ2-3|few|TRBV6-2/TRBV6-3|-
CASFARLSTDTQYF
TGTGCCAGCTTTGCGCGGCTTAGCACAGATACGCAGTATTTT
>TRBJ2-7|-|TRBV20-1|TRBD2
CSVPGLAELVQYF
TGCAGTGTTCCGGGACTAGCGGAATTAGTGCAGTACTTC
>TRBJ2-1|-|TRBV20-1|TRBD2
CSAPLAGGYIKQFF
TGCAGTGCCCCCCTAGCGGGCGGGTATATTAAGCAGTTCTTC
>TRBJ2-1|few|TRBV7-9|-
CASSLGGPTYNEQFF
TGTGCCAGCAGCTTAGGAGGGCCGACCTACAATGAGCAGTTCTTC
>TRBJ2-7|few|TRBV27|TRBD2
CASSFSLAGVGYEQYF
TGTGCCAGCAGTTTTTCTCTAGCGGGAGTGGGCTACGAGCAGTACTTC
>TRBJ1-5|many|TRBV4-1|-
CASSQGGTSNQPQHF
TGCGCCAGCAGCCAAGGGGGTACTAGCAATCAGCCCCAGCATTTT
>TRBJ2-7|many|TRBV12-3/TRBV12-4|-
CASSPLETYEQYF
TGTGCCAGCAGTCCCTTGGAGACCTACGAGCAGTACTTC
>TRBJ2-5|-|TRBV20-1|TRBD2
CSAHPGLARPETQYF
TGCAGTGCTCACCCGGGACTAGCGCGTCCGGAGACCCAGTACTTC
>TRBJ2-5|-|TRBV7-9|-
CASSLLSGQVHQETQYF
TGTGCCAGCAGCTTACTATCTGGGCAGGTCCACCAAGAGACCCAGTACTTC
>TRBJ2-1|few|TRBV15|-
CATSSLRGNEQFF
TGTGCCACCAGCAGTTTGAGGGGAAATGAGCAGTTCTTC
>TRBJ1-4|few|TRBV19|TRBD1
CATSDRVREKLFF
TGTGCCACTTCGGACAGGGTACGAGAAAAACTGTTTTTT
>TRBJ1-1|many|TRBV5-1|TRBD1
CASSFQGAEAFF
TGCGCCAGCAGCTTTCAGGGGGCTGAAGCTTTCTTT
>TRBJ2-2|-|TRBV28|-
CASSYRAGTPTGELFF
TGTGCCAGCAGCTATAGGGCCGGGACACCCACCGGGGAGCTGTTTTTT
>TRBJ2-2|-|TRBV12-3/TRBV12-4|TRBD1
CASTRRGQGNTGELFF
TGTGCCAGCACCCGAAGAGGACAGGGTAACACCGGGGAGCTGTTTTTT
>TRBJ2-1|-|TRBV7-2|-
CASSLGGWLNNEQFF
TGTGCCAGCAGCTTAGGAGGGTGGCTGAACAATGAGCAGTTCTTC
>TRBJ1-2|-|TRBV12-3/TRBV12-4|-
CASSLGGVGYGYTF
TGTGCCAGCAGCCTCGGGGGGGTCGGATATGGCTACACCTTC
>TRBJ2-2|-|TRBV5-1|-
CASSLAGVGANTGELFF
TGCGCCAGCAGCTTGGCCGGCGTCGGAGCGAACACCGGGGAGCTGTTTTTT
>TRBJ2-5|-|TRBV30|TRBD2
CAWSVPSGGYFGTQYF
TGTGCCTGGAGTGTACCCAGCGGGGGGTATTTCGGGACCCAGTACTTC
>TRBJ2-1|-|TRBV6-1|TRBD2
CASSPASGGAEEQFF
TGTGCCAGCAGTCCCGCTAGCGGGGGGGCTGAGGAGCAGTTCTTC
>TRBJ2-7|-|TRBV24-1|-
CATSDYSSYEQYF
TGTGCCACCAGTGATTACAGTTCCTACGAGCAGTACTTC
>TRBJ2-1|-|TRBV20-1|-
CSARDISPRLSYNEQFF
TGCAGTGCTAGAGATATAAGTCCCAGACTTTCCTACAATGAGCAGTTCTTC
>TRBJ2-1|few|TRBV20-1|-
CSAAKVFRTNEQFF
TGCAGTGCGGCTAAGGTTTTTCGGACGAATGAGCAGTTCTTC
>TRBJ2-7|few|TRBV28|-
CASSSPGPSSYEQYF
TGTGCCAGCAGTTCTCCGGGACCGAGCTCCTACGAGCAGTACTTC
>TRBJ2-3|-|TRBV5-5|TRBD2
CASSPVGLAAGTDTQYF
TGTGCCAGCAGCCCGGTGGGGCTAGCGGCTGGCACAGATACGCAGTATTTT
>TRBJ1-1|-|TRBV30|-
CAWSRANTEAFF
TGTGCCTGGAGCAGGGCGAACACTGAAGCTTTCTTT
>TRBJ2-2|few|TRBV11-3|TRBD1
CASSSTLRQGSPLTSTGELFF
TGTGCCAGCAGCTCCACCTTGAGACAGGGGTCGCCACTGACGAGCACCGGGGAGCTGTTTTTT
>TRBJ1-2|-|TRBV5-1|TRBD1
CASSLNTGGIYGYTF
TGCGCCAGCAGCTTGAATACAGGGGGAATCTATGGCTACACCTTC
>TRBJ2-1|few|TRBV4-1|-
CASSQTTGGDEQFF
TGCGCCAGCAGCCAAACGACAGGTGGCGATGAGCAGTTCTTC
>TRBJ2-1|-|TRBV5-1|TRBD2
CASSLFSGSAEQFF
TGCGCCAGCAGCTTGTTTAGCGGGAGTGCTGAGCAGTTCTTC
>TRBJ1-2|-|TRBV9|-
CASSGGQFGVGYTF
TGTGCCAGCAGTGGCGGACAGTTTGGAGTAGGCTACACCTTC
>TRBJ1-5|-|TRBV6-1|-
CASNKGGTRDQPQHF
TGTGCCAGCAATAAAGGAGGGACACGCGATCAGCCCCAGCATTTT
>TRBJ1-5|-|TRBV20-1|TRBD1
CSAREGGTGRQPQHF
TGCAGTGCTAGAGAGGGGGGGACAGGGAGGCAGCCCCAGCATTTT
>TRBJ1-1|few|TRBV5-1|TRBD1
CASSSDRGQVPNTEAFF
TGCGCCAGCAGCTCCGACAGGGGGCAAGTGCCGAACACTGAAGCTTTCTTT
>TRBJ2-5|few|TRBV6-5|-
CASWGLGTQYF
TGTGCCAGCTGGGGGTTGGGGACCCAGTACTTC
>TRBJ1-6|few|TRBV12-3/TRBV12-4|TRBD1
CASSRDSFSPLHF
TGTGCCAGCAGCCGGGACAGTTTTTCACCCCTCCACTTT
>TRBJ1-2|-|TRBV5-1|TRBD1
CASSTSGQGDYGYTF
TGCGCCAGCAGCACCTCCGGACAGGGGGACTATGGCTACACCTTC
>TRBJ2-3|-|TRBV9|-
CASSVEGSDFSTDTQYF
TGTGCCAGCAGCGTAGAAGGCTCGGACTTTAGCACAGATACGCAGTATTTT
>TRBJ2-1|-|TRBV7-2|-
CASSPTLDSVGNEQFF
TGTGCCAGCAGCCCGACCCTAGACTCTGTGGGGAATGAGCAGTTCTTC
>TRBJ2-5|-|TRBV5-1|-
CASSLEQGGRKTQYF
TGCGCCAGCAGCTTGGAACAGGGAGGTAGAAAGACCCAGTACTTC
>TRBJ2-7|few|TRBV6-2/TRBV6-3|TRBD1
CASSYRDSQKF
TGTGCCAGCAGTTATCGGGACAGCCAGAAGTTC
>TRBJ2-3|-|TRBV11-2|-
CASSWASRGTQYF
TGTGCCAGCAGCTGGGCTAGCAGAGGTACGCAGTATTTT
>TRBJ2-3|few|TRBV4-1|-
CASSQLITDTQYF
TGCGCCAGCAGCCAATTAATCACAGATACGCAGTATTTT
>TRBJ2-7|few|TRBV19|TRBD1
CASSITTGSYEQYF
TGTGCCAGTAGTATAACGACAGGGTCCTACGAGCAGTACTTC
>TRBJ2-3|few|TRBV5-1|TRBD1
CASRETGLTTDTQYF
TGCGCCAGCAGAGAGACAGGGCTTACAACAGATACGCAGTATTTT
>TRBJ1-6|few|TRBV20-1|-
CSARDLYNNDNSPLHF
TGCAGTGCTAGAGATCTTTACAACAACGATAATTCACCCCTCCACTTT
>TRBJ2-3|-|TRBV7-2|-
CASSKDRVDTQYF
TGTGCCAGCAGCAAGGATAGGGTAGATACGCAGTATTTT